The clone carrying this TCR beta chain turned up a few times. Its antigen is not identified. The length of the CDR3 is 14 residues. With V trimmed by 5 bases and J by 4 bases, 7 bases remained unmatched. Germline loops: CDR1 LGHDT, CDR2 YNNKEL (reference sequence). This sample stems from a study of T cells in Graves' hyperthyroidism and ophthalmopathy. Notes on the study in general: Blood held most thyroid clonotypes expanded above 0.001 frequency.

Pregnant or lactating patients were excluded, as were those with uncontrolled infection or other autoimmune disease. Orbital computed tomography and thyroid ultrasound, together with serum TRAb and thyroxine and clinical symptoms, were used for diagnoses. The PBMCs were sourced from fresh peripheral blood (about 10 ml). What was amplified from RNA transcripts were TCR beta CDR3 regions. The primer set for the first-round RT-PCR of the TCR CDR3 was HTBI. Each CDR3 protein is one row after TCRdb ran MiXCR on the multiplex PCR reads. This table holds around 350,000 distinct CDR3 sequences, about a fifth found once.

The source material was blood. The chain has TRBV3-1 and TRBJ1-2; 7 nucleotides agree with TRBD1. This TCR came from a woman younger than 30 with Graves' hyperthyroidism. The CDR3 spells CASSDQGDGYGYTF. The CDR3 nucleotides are TGTGCCAGCAGCGACCAGGGGGACGGCTATGGCTACACCTTC.